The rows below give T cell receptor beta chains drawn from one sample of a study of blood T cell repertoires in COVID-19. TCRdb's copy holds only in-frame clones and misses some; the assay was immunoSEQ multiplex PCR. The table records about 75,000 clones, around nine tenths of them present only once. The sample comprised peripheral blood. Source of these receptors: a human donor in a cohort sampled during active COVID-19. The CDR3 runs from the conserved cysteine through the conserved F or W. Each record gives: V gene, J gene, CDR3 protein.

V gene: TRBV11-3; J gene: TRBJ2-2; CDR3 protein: CASSTRDRGVTGELFF
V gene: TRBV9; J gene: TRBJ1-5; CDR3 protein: CASSRGGGFQPQHF
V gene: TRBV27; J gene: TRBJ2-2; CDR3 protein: CATRVYSTGELFF
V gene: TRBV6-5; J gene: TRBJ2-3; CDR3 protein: CASSYSKGGPVHTQYF
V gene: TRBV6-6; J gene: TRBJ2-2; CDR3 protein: CASFLYRGTTGELFF
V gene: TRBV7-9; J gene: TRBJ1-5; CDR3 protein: CASSLVTGYSNQPQHF
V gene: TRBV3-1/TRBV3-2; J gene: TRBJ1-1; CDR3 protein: CASSQDPGTGAFF
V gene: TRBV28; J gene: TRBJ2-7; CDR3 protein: CASPPGQGPPNEQYF
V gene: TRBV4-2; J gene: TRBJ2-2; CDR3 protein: CASSQGTGVNTGELFF
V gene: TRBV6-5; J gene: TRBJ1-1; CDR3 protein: CASSYNRARTEAFF
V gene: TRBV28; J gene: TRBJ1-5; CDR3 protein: CASSLGQGYQPQHF
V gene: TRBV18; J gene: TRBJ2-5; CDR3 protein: CASSPRLELRETQYF
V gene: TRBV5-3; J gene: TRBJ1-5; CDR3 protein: CARSSGTRDNNQPQHF
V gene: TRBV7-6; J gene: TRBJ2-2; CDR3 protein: CASSWTANTGELFF
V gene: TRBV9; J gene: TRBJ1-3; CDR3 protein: CASNLGSLSSGNTIYF
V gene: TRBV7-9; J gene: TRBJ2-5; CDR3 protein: CASSLRAGGKYQETQYF
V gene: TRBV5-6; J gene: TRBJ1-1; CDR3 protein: CASSLEGGTGTNTEAFF
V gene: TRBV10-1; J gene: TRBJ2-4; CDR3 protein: CASSPGPGGNIQYF
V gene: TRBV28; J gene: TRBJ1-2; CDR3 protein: CASSLDRVNYGYTF
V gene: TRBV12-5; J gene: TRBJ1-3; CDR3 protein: CASGLLSGTDSGNTIYF
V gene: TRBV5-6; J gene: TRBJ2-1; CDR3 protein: CASSFWDRDYNEQFF
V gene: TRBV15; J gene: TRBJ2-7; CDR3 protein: CATSREGGGHEQYF
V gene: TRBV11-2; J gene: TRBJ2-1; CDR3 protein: CASSLVMQGAAYNEQFF
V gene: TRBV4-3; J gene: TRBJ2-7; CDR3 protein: CASSQDLAGGRNEQYF
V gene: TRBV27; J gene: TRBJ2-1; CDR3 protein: CASSPRTGSYNEQFF
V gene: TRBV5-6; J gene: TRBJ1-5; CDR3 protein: CASSASVNQPQHF
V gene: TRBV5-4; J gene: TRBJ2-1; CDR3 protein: CASSSPLAGNSNEQFF
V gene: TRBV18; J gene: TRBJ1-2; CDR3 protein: CASSPDARTGGDGYTF
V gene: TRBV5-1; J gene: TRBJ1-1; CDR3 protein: CASSVEGDTEAFF